This paragraph covers one T cell receptor (beta chain) sequence. The data derive from a study of blood T cell repertoires in COVID-19. Across the study: Some COVID-19 samples were acute and others convalescent; all came from the United States, Italy and Spain. T cells, B-cell-depleted T cells, or PBMCs provided the cDNA or gDNA that served as material.

The length of the CDR3 is 18 residues. V gave up 4 bases and J gave up 1 base; unmatched junction bases: 9. Germline CDR1 is SGHNT and CDR2 is YYREEE (reference sequence). As originally analysed: It was from reference gene primer amplification that nucleated cell counts were estimated. Using immunoSEQ multiplex PCR, the repertoire was profiled, and TCRdb retains in-frame clones only, with some absent. The V and J calls and clone size were taken over from that table, and D and trimming were inferred from the DNA. The sample shows 75,000 to 100,000 clones, roughly 80% of them seen only once. The sequence was obtained from an elderly woman with acute or convalescent COVID-19. The sequencing sample was made of peripheral blood. The chain has TRBV5-4 and TRBJ2-5, with TRBD2 matching 14 bases. The DNA for the CDR3 is TGTGCCAGCAGCCCCGGGACTAGCGGGGGCCGGCTCCAAGAGACCCAGTACTTC. Translated: CASSPGTSGGRLQETQYF.